This T cell receptor beta chain derives from a study of T cell responses to AZD1222 COVID-19 vaccine. This CDR3 is built from 13 residues. Trimming took 8 bases from V and 0 from J, leaving 4 bases between them. Germline V gene sequence: CDR1 KGHDR, CDR2 SFDVKD. Clones were read by immunoSEQ multiplex PCR, and TCRdb kept only the in-frame ones, dropping some. The table records 150,000 to 200,000 clones, approximately 91% of them present only once. The clonotype was recovered from an adult in good health. J is TRBJ2-6 and V is TRBV24-1; D gene ambiguous. The sample in question was peripheral blood, obtained on day 0 of AZD1222 vaccination. The CDR3: CATMRSGANVLTF. The CDR3 region has the DNA TGTGCCACCATGCGCTCTGGGGCCAACGTCCTGACTTTC.